These 27 T cell receptor beta chains were sequenced from one sample in a study of CD8+ T cells in alopecia areata. This sample's treatment: oral pan-JAK inhibitor, 5-10 mg twice daily. Reverse transcribed after extraction, RNA yielded cDNA as the sequencing template. The assay was immunoSEQ multiplex PCR, and TCRdb's table has in-frame clones only and misses some. The sample carries roughly 180,000 clones, about 55% recorded once. Sequencing used CD8+ T cells sorted from blood, obtained at week 24, from a patient treated with tofacitinib. These receptors came from a human donor with alopecia areata.

This clone was seen a few times. The gene calls are TRBV19 and TRBJ1-2; 11 nucleotides align to TRBD1. Germline CDR1 and CDR2: LNHDA and SQIVND (reference sequence). V trimming: 6 bases; J trimming: 2 bases; junction bases outside the gene matches: 11. This CDR3 region has 17 residues. The CDR3 coding sequence is TGTGCCAGTAGCGGCCCCACGGACAGGGGGCTAAACTATGGCTACACCTTC. It encodes CASSGPTDRGLNYGYTF.

This CDR3 is CASSSGTSHSYEQYF. The DNA for the CDR3 is TGTGCCAGCAGCTCGGGGACTAGCCACTCCTACGAGCAGTACTTC. The rearrangement uses TRBV7-6 and TRBJ2-7, with 9 bases lining up with TRBD2. The CDR3 runs 15 residues. Per the germline V gene, CDR1 is SGHVS and CDR2 is FNYEAQ. V trimming: 4 bases; J trimming: 0 bases; junction bases outside the gene matches: 4.

The chain recombines TRBV2 with TRBJ2-2, with 7 nucleotides matching TRBD1. Trimming removed 7 bases from V and 1 base from J; junction bases left unmatched: 6. CDR1 and CDR2 from the germline V gene are SNHLY and FYNNEI. This CDR3 is 15 amino acids long. The CDR3 loop reads CASNDRVENTGELFF. The CDR3 bases are TGTGCCAGCAACGACAGGGTCGAGAACACCGGGGAGCTGTTTTTT.

The gene calls are TRBV6-5 and TRBJ2-1, with TRBD1 matching over 8 bases. This CDR3 region has 12 residues. Germline trimming cut 0 bases from V and 13 bases from J; bases unmatched to any gene: 2. Germline V lookup: CDR1 MNHEY, CDR2 SVGAGI. Here the CDR3 DNA reads TGTGCCAGCAGTTACTCGGGACAGGTACAGTTCTTC. This codes for CASSYSGQVQFF.

The rearrangement uses TRBV5-4 and TRBJ2-1; no clear D. Trimming took off 7 bases at V and 7 bases at J, with 12 bases between the two ends. Germline assignment: CDR1 SGHNT and CDR2 YYREEE (reference sequence). The CDR3 is 12 amino acids. The CDR3: CASQSGLNEQFF. As DNA, the CDR3 is TGTGCCAGCCAGTCCGGGCTGAATGAGCAGTTCTTC.

This clone occurred a few times. The V gene is TRBV29-1, the J gene TRBJ1-1; TRBD1 agrees at 7 bases. This CDR3 is 10 amino acids long. V was clipped by 7 bases and J by 8 bases; unmatched bases: 4. Germline CDR1 reads SQVTM; CDR2 reads ANQGSEA. The CDR3 loop reads CSATTGEAFF. The CDR3 DNA follows: TGCAGCGCCACGACAGGGGAAGCTTTCTTT.

The J gene is TRBJ1-2, the V gene TRBV29-1; possibly TRBD1 for D (5 bases). Germline CDR1 SQVTM, CDR2 ANQGSEA. The CDR3 length is 14 residues. Trimming removed 7 bases at V and 6 bases at J, with 21 bases between. DNA for the CDR3: TGCAGCGCAACCTACAGCCCCGGGGGGGATGGCTACACCTTC. This codes for CSATYSPGGDGYTF. Full variable domain (rest looked up from reference TRBV29-1 and TRBJ1-2): SAVISQKPSRDICQRGTSLTIQCQVDSQVTMMFWYRQQPGQSLTLIATANQGSEATYESGFVIDKFPISRPNLTFSTLTVSNMSPEDSSIYLCSATYSPGGDGYTFGSGTRLTVV.

Concerning this clone itself: One end of the junction is discordant with germline, which a read error may explain. The chain has TRBV27 and TRBJ2-1, with 8 bases identical to TRBD2. The CDR3 totals 15 residues. CDR1 is MNHEY and CDR2 is SMNVEV in the germline V gene (reference sequence). Written as DNA, the CDR3 is TGTGCCAGCAGTCCGCGGGGGGCCTCCGACAATGAGCAGTTCTTC. This codes for CASSPRGASDNEQFF.

The genes are TRBV27 and TRBJ1-1, with a possible D match to TRBD1 (5 bases). Per the germline V gene, CDR1 is MNHEY and CDR2 is SMNVEV (reference sequence). The CDR3 consists of 14 residues. With 7 bases removed from V and 0 bases from J, the gap between germline ends came to 12 bases. CDR3 region: CASTSGGMNTEAFF. CDR3 nucleotides: TGTGCCAGCACCTCCGGGGGGATGAACACTGAAGCTTTCTTT.

The V gene is TRBV25-1, the J gene TRBJ2-3; D is unresolved. CDR3 size: 10 residues. Trimming left V 6 bases short and J 5 bases short, with 3 bases between. Germline values: CDR1 MGHDK, CDR2 SYGVNS. The CDR3 sequence is CASSLDTQYF. For the CDR3, the DNA is TGTGCCAGCAGCTTAGATACGCAGTATTTT.

This rearrangement joins TRBV12-5 to TRBJ1-1; tentatively, D is TRBD1 (5 bases). V lost 7 bases, J lost 5 bases, and 14 bases lay in between. Germline V gene lookup returns CDR1 LGHNT and CDR2 FRNRAP. The CDR3 spans 13 residues. CDR3 loop: CASVSGGWTEAFF. The DNA for the CDR3 is TGTGCTAGTGTCTCGGGGGGTTGGACTGAAGCTTTCTTT. Complete variable domain (other parts from reference TRBV12-5 and TRBJ1-1): DARVTQTPRHKVTEMGQEVTMRCQPILGHNTVFWYRQTMMQGLELLAYFRNRAPLDDSGMPKDRFSAEMPDATLATLKIQPSEPRDSAVYFCASVSGGWTEAFFGQGTRLTVV.

As DNA, the CDR3 is TGTGCCAGCAGCTCACTAAAAACCGAGCAGTACTTC. Translating gives CASSSLKTEQYF. The chain joins TRBV7-2 to TRBJ2-7, with D unresolved. This CDR3 has 12 residues. Trimming removed 4 bases at V and 6 bases at J, with 10 bases between. The germline gives CDR1 SGHTA, CDR2 FQGNSA.

The chain combines TRBV27 with TRBJ2-2; D is undetermined. This CDR3 comprises 13 residues. V dropped 2 bases and J dropped 7 bases, with 8 bases sitting between them. Germline assignment: CDR1 MNHEY and CDR2 SMNVEV (reference sequence). Here the CDR3 reads CASSLGFGGELFF. As DNA, the CDR3 is TGTGCCAGCAGTTTAGGATTCGGCGGGGAGCTGTTTTTT.

This clone was picked up a small number of times. This rearrangement joins TRBV19 to TRBJ2-1; the match to TRBD1 covers 10 bases. This CDR3 has 16 amino acids. Germline V CDR1 and CDR2: LNHDA, SQIVND (reference sequence). V lost 4 bases to trimming and J lost 6 bases; unmatched junction nucleotides: 9. DNA of the CDR3: TGTGCCAGTAGTACCTCCGGGACAGGGGTGGCCAATGAGCAGTTCTTC. This codes for CASSTSGTGVANEQFF. The complete variable domain, with remaining parts taken from reference TRBV19 and TRBJ2-1, reads DGGITQSPKYLFRKEGQNVTLSCEQNLNHDAMYWYRQDPGQGLRLIYYSQIVNDFQKGDIAEGYSVSREKKESFPLTVTSAQKNPTAFYLCASSTSGTGVANEQFFGPGTRLTVL.

The chain uses TRBV7-2 and TRBJ2-7; 10 bases line up with TRBD2. CDR3 length: 15 residues. Germline CDR1 and CDR2: SGHTA and FQGNSA. The junction had 11 bases not matched to a gene; V was cut back by 8 bases and J by 4 bases. As DNA, the CDR3 is TGTGCCAGCCGCAGTAGCGGGGGGAACACATACGAGCAGTACTTC. As protein: CASRSSGGNTYEQYF. The whole variable domain, remainder taken from reference TRBV7-2 and TRBJ2-7, is GAGVSQSPSNKVTEKGKDVELRCDPISGHTALYWYRQSLGQGLEFLIYFQGNSAPDKSGLPSDRFSAERTGGSVSTLTIQRTQQEDSAVYLCASRSSGGNTYEQYFGPGTRLTVT.

The CDR3 DNA is TGTGCCAGCAGTTTTCTGGGTGGGCAGTTCTTC. It translates to CASSFLGGQFF. The chain joins TRBV27 to TRBJ2-1; no reliable D call. The germline CDR1 and CDR2 sequences are MNHEY and SMNVEV (reference sequence). The CDR3 contains 11 residues. V lost 3 bases and J lost 12, with 9 bases in between.

The CDR3 DNA sequence: TGTGCCAGCAGTGATGGCGGCTCCTACGAGCAGTACTTC. Translation gives CASSDGGSYEQYF. The chain combines TRBV5-6 with TRBJ2-7; D not resolved. Trimming cost V 5 bases and J 0 bases, with 9 bases left between them. The CDR3 consists of 13 residues. Looked up from germline, CDR1 is SGHDT and CDR2 is YYEEEE.

This clone was seen a single time. Other DNA sequences from this sample encode an identical CDR3 as well. This chain connects TRBV30 to TRBJ2-1, with a weak D call TRBD1 (6 bases). The germline V gene encodes CDR1 GTSNPN and CDR2 SVGIG (reference sequence). Trimming pared 0 bases from V and 3 bases from J, leaving 6 bases between. The CDR3 consists of 13 residues. CDR3 DNA sequence: TGTGCCTGGAGTGTAGGGGGCTACAATGAGCAGTTCTTC. Translating gives CAWSVGGYNEQFF. The whole variable domain, filled in from reference TRBV30 and TRBJ2-1, reads SQTIHQWPATLVQPVGSPLSLECTVEGTSNPNLYWYRQAAGRGLQLLFYSVGIGQISSEVPQNLSASRPQDRQFILSSKKLLLSDSGFYLCAWSVGGYNEQFFGPGTRLTVL.

The chain recombines TRBV5-1 with TRBJ2-5; D is unclear. V dropped 1 base and J dropped 2 bases, with 6 bases sitting between them. The CDR3 contains 13 residues. CDR1 is SGHRS, CDR2 YFSETQ, per germline. The CDR3 coding sequence is TGCGCCAGCAGCTTGTATCAGCAAGAGACCCAGTACTTC. This codes for CASSLYQQETQYF.

The table lists this clone with a count of one. The rearrangement links TRBV4-3 to TRBJ2-7, with D unresolved. Deletions cut 0 bases from V and 3 bases from J, with 9 bases between. In germline, CDR1 is LGHNA, CDR2 YSLEER. The length of the CDR3 is 14 residues. The CDR3 loop reads CASSQDTGCYEQYF. For the CDR3, the DNA is TGCGCCAGCAGCCAAGATACCGGGTGCTACGAGCAGTACTTC.

This clone was seen a few times. This chain joins TRBV4-3 and TRBJ2-7; D is undetermined. In germline, CDR1 is LGHNA, CDR2 YSLEER. This CDR3 is 13 amino acids long. V was cut by 2 bases and J by 2 bases, with 7 bases left in between. The CDR3 DNA sequence: TGCGCCAGCAGCCAAACCCTAGCCTACGAGCAGTACTTC. Its protein product is CASSQTLAYEQYF.

CDR3 in amino acids: CASSSGTGGSYEQYF. The CDR3 DNA is TGCGCCAGCAGCTCGGGGACAGGGGGATCCTACGAGCAGTACTTC. V usage is TRBV5-1 and J usage is TRBJ2-7, with 11 positions matching TRBD1. This CDR3 has 15 amino acids. The V and J ends lost 3 bases and 1 base, in that order; junction bases with no gene match: 3. Germline assignment: CDR1 SGHRS and CDR2 YFSETQ.

Worth noting for this clone: Other nucleotide sequences from this sample produce the same CDR3. The CDR3 protein is CAGTANYGYTF. CDR3 in DNA: TGTGCGGGGACAGCTAACTATGGCTACACCTTC. The chain couples TRBV30 to TRBJ1-2; 7 nucleotides match TRBD1. The CDR3 extends over 11 amino acids. Germline V lookup: CDR1 GTSNPN, CDR2 SVGIG (reference sequence).

This clone was observed a handful of times. J is TRBJ2-3 and V is TRBV30; a possible D gene is TRBD1 (6 bases). Trimming shortened V by 4 bases and J by 1 base, and 9 bases separated the two germline ends. Germline CDR1 and CDR2: GTSNPN and SVGIG (reference sequence). The CDR3 runs to 13 residues. CDR3 in amino acids: CAWMAGGTDTQYF. The CDR3 DNA follows: TGTGCCTGGATGGCAGGGGGCACAGATACGCAGTATTTT. The variable domain in full, with the rest retrieved from reference TRBV30 and TRBJ2-3, is SQTIHQWPATLVQPVGSPLSLECTVEGTSNPNLYWYRQAAGRGLQLLFYSVGIGQISSEVPQNLSASRPQDRQFILSSKKLLLSDSGFYLCAWMAGGTDTQYFGPGTRLTVL.

The chain uses TRBV30 and TRBJ1-1, with D unresolved. Deletions cut 0 bases from V and 6 bases from J, with 11 bases between. Germline CDR1 reads GTSNPN; CDR2 reads SVGIG (reference sequence). This CDR3 has 13 residues. This chain's CDR3 is CAWSVVRAPEAFF. In DNA form, the CDR3 reads TGTGCCTGGAGTGTGGTTAGGGCCCCTGAAGCTTTCTTT.

Judged by abundance, this clone is large. The chain uses TRBV27 and TRBJ1-5; D not certain. The CDR3 is 14 amino acids. Germline V gene data show CDR1 as MNHEY and CDR2 as SMNVEV (reference sequence). Trimming pared 4 bases from V and 0 bases from J, leaving 7 bases between. CDR3 sequence (DNA): TGTGCCAGCAGTTCGAAGAATAGCAATCAGCCCCAGCATTTT. Its protein is CASSSKNSNQPQHF.

The chain has TRBV27 and TRBJ2-1, with 12 bases matching TRBD2. Germline-derived CDR1 and CDR2 are MNHEY and SMNVEV (reference sequence). Losses at the gene ends were 3 bases for V and 4 bases for J; bases not matched to a gene: 10. This CDR3 contains 18 residues. The CDR3 region is CASSLLETSGGSYNEQFF. Written as DNA, the CDR3 is TGTGCCAGCAGTTTGCTTGAAACTAGCGGGGGGTCTTACAATGAGCAGTTCTTC.